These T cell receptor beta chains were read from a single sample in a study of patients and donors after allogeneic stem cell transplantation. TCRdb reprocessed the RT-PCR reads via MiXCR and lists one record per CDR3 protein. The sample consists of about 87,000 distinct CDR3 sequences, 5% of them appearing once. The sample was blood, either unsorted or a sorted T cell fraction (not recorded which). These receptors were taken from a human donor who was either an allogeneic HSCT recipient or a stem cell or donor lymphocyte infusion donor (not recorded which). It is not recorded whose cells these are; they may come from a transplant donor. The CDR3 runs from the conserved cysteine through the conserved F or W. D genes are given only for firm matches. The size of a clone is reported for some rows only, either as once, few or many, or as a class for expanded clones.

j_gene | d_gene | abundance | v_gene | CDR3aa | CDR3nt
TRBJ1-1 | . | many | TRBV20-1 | CSARKQSIEAFF | TGCAGTGCTCGCAAGCAGTCGATCGAAGCTTTCTTT
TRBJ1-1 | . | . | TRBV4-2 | CASSHWGASGTEAFF | TGTGCCAGCAGCCATTGGGGGGCAAGTGGCACTGAAGCTTTCTTT
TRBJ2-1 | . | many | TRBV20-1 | CSAPRLNWNEQFF | TGCAGTGCTCCGAGACTAAATTGGAATGAGCAGTTCTTC
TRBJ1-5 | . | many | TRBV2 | CASSTEEGNQPQHF | TGTGCCAGCAGTACGGAAGAGGGTAATCAGCCCCAGCATTTT
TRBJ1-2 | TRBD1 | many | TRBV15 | CATSWSDRRDGYTF | TGTGCCACCAGCTGGTCGGACAGGCGGGATGGCTACACCTTC
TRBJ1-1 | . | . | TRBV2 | CASSQGGSHTEAFF | TGTGCCAGCAGCCAAGGGGGGTCGCACACTGAAGCTTTCTTT
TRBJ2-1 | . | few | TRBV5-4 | CASRDEDSSSYNEQFF | TGTGCCAGCAGGGACGAAGACTCAAGCTCCTACAATGAGCAGTTCTTC
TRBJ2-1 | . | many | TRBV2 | CASTYFNEQFF | TGTGCCAGCACCTACTTCAATGAGCAGTTCTTC
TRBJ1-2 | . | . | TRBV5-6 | CASSLDRGYTF | TGTGCCAGCAGCTTGGATAGAGGCTACACCTTC
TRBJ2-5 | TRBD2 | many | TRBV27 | CASSFGSGGPVETQYF | TGTGCCAGCAGTTTTGGTAGCGGGGGCCCTGTGGAGACCCAGTACTTC
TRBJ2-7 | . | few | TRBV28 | CASSITGTPTYEQYF | TGTGCCAGCAGTATTACCGGGACACCTACTTACGAGCAGTACTTC
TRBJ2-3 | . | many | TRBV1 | CTSSQDGTRCSDTQYF | TGCACCAGCAGCCAAGATGGTACCCGATGCTCAGATACGCAGTATTTT
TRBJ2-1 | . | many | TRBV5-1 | CASSPLTEYNEQFF | TGCGCCAGCAGCCCCCTCACGGAGTACAATGAGCAGTTCTTC
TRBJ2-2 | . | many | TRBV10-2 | CASRGTPLTLNTGELFF | TGCGCCAGCAGAGGGACACCCCTTACCCTGAACACCGGGGAGCTGTTTTTT
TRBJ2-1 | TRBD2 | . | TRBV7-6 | CAGRLAGDRNEQFF | TGTGCCGGACGATTAGCGGGAGATAGGAATGAGCAGTTCTTC
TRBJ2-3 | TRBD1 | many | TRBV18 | CASSPTGTVSTDTQYF | TGTGCCAGCTCACCTACGGGGACAGTTAGCACAGATACGCAGTATTTT
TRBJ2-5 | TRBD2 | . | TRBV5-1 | CASSLGSSGAYGETQYF | TGCGCCAGCAGCTTGGGGTCTAGCGGAGCCTATGGAGAGACCCAGTACTTC
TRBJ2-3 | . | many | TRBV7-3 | CASSPGFGTDTQYF | TGTGCCAGCAGCCCCGGATTTGGCACAGATACGCAGTATTTT
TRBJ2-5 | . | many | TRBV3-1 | CASSQLRDSRQTQYF | TGTGCCAGCAGCCAACTAAGGGATAGCAGGCAGACCCAGTACTTC
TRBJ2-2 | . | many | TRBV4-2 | CASSQDPAETGELFF | TGTGCCAGCAGCCAAGACCCAGCGGAGACCGGGGAGCTGTTTTTT
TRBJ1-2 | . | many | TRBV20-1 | CSAASGSNYGYTF | TGCAGTGCTGCGAGCGGATCTAACTATGGCTACACCTTC
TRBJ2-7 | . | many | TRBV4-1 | CASRDTRGQSSGEQYF | TGCGCCAGCCGCGACACCCGTGGACAGAGTTCGGGCGAGCAGTACTTC
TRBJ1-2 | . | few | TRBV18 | CASSTGAYGYTF | TGTGCCAGCTCCACAGGAGCCTATGGCTACACCTTC
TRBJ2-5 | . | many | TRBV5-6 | CASSLGDRWGTQYF | TGTGCCAGCAGCTTGGGGGACCGATGGGGGACTCAGTACTTC
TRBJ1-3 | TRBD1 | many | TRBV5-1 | CASSPGTGNSGNTIYF | TGCGCCAGCAGCCCGGGGACAGGGAACTCTGGAAACACCATATATTTT
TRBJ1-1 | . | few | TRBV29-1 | CSVDLGGTEAFF | TGCAGCGTCGACCTGGGCGGCACTGAAGCTTTCTTT
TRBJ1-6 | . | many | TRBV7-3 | CASSLPGSPLHF | TGTGCCAGCAGCTTACCAGGTTCACCCCTCCACTTT
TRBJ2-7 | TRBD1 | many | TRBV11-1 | CASSQTGDEQYF | TGTGCCAGCAGCCAAACAGGGGACGAGCAGTACTTC
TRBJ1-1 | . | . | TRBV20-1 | CAWSSGPNTEAFF | TGCGCCTGGTCGTCGGGACCGAACACTGAAGCTTTCTTT
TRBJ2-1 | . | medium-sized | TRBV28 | CASTLPRSKQFF | TGTGCCAGCACCTTACCCAGGAGCAAGCAGTTCTTC
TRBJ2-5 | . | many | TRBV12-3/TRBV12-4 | CASSLTETQYF | TGTGCCAGCAGTTTAACCGAGACCCAGTACTTC
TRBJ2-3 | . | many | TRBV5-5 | CASSLTPAGRADTQYF | TGTGCCAGCAGCTTAACCCCCGCGGGTAGGGCAGATACGCAGTATTTT
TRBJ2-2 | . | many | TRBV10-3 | CAISESWTTGSSAGELFF | TGTGCCATCAGTGAGTCGTGGACTACCGGGTCCTCCGCCGGGGAGCTGTTTTTT
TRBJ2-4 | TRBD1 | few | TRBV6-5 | CASSYEGTASNIQYF | TGTGCCAGCAGTTACGAAGGGACAGCATCAAACATTCAGTACTTC
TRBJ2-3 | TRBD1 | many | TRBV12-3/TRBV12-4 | CASRPSGTGLRDTQYF | TGTGCCAGCAGGCCTTCTGGGACAGGTCTCCGAGATACGCAGTATTTT
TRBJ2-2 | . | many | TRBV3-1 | CASSLWAGELFF | TGTGCCAGCAGCCTTTGGGCCGGGGAGCTGTTTTTT
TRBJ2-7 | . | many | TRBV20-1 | CSARDNSYEQYF | TGCAGTGCTAGGGACAACTCCTACGAGCAGTACTTC
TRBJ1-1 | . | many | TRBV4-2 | CASSQELTVNTEAFF | TGTGCCAGCAGCCAAGAATTGACAGTGAACACTGAAGCTTTCTTT
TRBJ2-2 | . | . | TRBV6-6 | CASSRGSGELFF | TGTGCCAGCAGTAGAGGTTCCGGGGAGCTGTTTTTT
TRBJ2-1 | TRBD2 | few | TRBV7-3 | CASSLKPLAGGINEQFF | TGTGCCAGCAGCTTAAAACCCCTAGCGGGAGGGATCAATGAGCAGTTCTTC
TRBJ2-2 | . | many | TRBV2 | CASSYQGVGELFF | TGTGCCAGCAGTTACCAGGGTGTCGGGGAGCTGTTTTTT
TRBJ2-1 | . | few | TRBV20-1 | CSATPLAVVGNEQFF | TGCAGTGCTACCCCCTTAGCGGTTGTGGGAAATGAGCAGTTCTTC
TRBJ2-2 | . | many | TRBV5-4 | CASSLKTWVGTGELFF | TGTGCCAGCAGCTTGAAGACATGGGTGGGAACCGGGGAGCTGTTTTTT
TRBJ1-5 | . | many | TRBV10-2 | CASSPSRQPQHF | TGCGCCAGCAGTCCGTCCAGGCAGCCCCAGCATTTT
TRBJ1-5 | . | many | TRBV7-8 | CASSLYAGQPQHF | TGTGCCAGCAGCTTGTACGCGGGTCAGCCCCAGCATTTT
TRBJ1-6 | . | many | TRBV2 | CASRLTENSPLHF | TGTGCCAGCAGGCTGACAGAAAATTCACCCCTCCACTTT
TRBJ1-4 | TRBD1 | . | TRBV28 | CASSLSAGGEKLFF | TGTGCCAGCAGTTTATCAGCAGGGGGTGAAAAACTGTTTTTT
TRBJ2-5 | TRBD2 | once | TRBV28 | CASRSWGGGGGTQYF | TGTGCCAGCAGATCCTGGGGGGGGGGTGGAGGGACCCAGTACTTC
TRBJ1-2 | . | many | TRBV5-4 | CASSWDRGERGYTF | TGTGCCAGCAGCTGGGACCGGGGGGAGAGGGGCTACACCTTC
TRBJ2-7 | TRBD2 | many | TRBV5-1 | CASTEPGGEQYF | TGCGCCAGCACTGAACCGGGGGGCGAGCAGTACTTC
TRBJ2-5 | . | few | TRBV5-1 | CASSLNSWGETQYF | TGCGCCAGCAGCTTGAACTCCTGGGGGGAGACCCAGTACTTC
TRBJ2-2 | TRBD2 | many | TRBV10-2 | CASREEVGTGELFF | TGCGCCAGCCGGGAGGAGGTTGGCACCGGGGAGCTGTTTTTT
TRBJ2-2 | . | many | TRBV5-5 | CASSLGLANTGELFF | TGTGCCAGCAGCTTAGGCCTAGCGAACACCGGGGAGCTGTTTTTT
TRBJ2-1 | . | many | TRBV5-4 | CASSPTSSYNEQFF | TGTGCCAGCAGTCCGACTTCATCCTACAATGAGCAGTTCTTC
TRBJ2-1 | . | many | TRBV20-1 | CSARDLSGLRGHEQFF | TGCAGTGCTAGAGATTTGAGCGGCCTCCGAGGTCATGAGCAGTTCTTC
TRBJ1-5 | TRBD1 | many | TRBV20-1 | CSARTGGGTGQPQHF | TGCAGTGCCCGGACAGGGGGTGGGACGGGTCAGCCCCAGCATTTT